Below, 6 T cell receptor beta chains from the same sample are listed, as sequenced in a study of shared clonotypes between healthy human individuals. Libraries were prepared by immunoSEQ multiplex PCR; TCRdb keeps only in-frame clonotypes and omits some of them. The sample has some 900,000 clones, around 80% seen once; the top ten hold about 1.5%. The source material was memory CD4+ T cells sorted from blood. Subset given: CD45RA-negative fraction. The origin of the receptors is a young man in good health.

CDR3 DNA: TGTGCCAGCAGTCCTATGGTGGGACAGGGGTATGGCTACACCTTC. Amino acids: CASSPMVGQGYGYTF. The rearrangement joins TRBV6-6 to TRBJ1-2; 10 bases map to TRBD1. This CDR3 region has 15 residues. V shed 5 bases, J shed 5 bases, and the junction held 8 bases outside the gene matches. The germline gives CDR1 MNHNY, CDR2 SVGAGI (reference sequence).

This chain connects TRBV29-1 to TRBJ2-5; no clear D. Per germline, CDR1 SQVTM and CDR2 ANQGSEA. The germline V and J ends were trimmed by 3 bases and 5 bases, with 10 bases remaining between them. This CDR3 is 12 amino acids long. The CDR3, as DNA: TGCAGCGTTGATAACGGCGCGGAGACCCAGTACTTC. It specifies CSVDNGAETQYF.

The chain recombines TRBV6-6 with TRBJ2-3; D is undetermined. Germline CDR1 is MNHNY and CDR2 is SVGAGI (reference sequence). The CDR3 has 15 residues. Trimming cost V 0 bases and J 2 bases, with 9 bases left between them. The CDR3 coding sequence is TGTGCCAGCAGTTACTCGACGGACCACACAGATACGCAGTATTTT. This translates into CASSYSTDHTDTQYF.

This clone occurred once. This chain links TRBV4-2 with TRBJ2-6; TRBD1 matches at 8 bases. The CDR3 has 15 residues. V lost 6 bases to trimming and J lost 4 bases; unmatched junction nucleotides: 5. Germline values: CDR1 LGHNA, CDR2 YNFKEQ. For the CDR3, the DNA is TGTGCCAGCAGACCAGGGGGCGCGGGGGCCAACGTCCTGACTTTC. As protein: CASRPGGAGANVLTF.

V gene TRBV13 combines with J gene TRBJ1-1; weak D call: TRBD1 (5 bases). From germline, CDR1 is PRHDT and CDR2 FYEKMQ (reference sequence). Between the trimmed V and J ends, which lost 5 bases and 4 bases, there was a span of 14 bases. CDR3 length: 14 residues. CDR3 region: CASSRGGDGTEAFF. CDR3 sequence (DNA): TGTGCCAGCAGCCGGGGAGGGGATGGCACTGAAGCTTTCTTT.

The rearrangement joins TRBV4-1 to TRBJ2-1; 9 positions match TRBD2. The CDR3 totals 14 residues. Germline V CDR1 and CDR2: MGHRA, YSYEKL. Germline trimming cut 8 bases from V and 4 bases from J; bases unmatched to any gene: 6. The CDR3 DNA follows: TGCGCCAGCTCCGCTAGCGGGGTTTACAATGAGCAGTTCTTC. Encoded protein: CASSASGVYNEQFF.